These 4 T cell receptor beta chains came from one sample sequenced in a study of blood T cell repertoires in COVID-19. This table comes from immunoSEQ multiplex PCR, and its TCRdb copy is limited to in-frame clones, with some not included. Of some 200,000 clones in the sample, roughly 80% were seen once. Sequencing used peripheral blood. These receptors originate from a woman aged 55-75 years who had recovered from COVID-19.

This clone was seen only once. The chain combines TRBV15 with TRBJ1-4; TRBD1 matches 8 bases. The CDR3 covers 15 residues. V was clipped by 5 bases and J by 2 bases; unmatched bases: 4. Germline assignment: CDR1 LNHNV and CDR2 YYDKDF (reference sequence). Written as DNA, the CDR3 is TGTGCCACCAGCGGCAGGGGGCAGACTAATGAAAAACTGTTTTTT. It translates to CATSGRGQTNEKLFF.

V gene TRBV7-3 combines with J gene TRBJ2-1, with TRBD2 matching 10 bases. V gave up 1 base and J gave up 8 bases; unmatched junction bases: 8. The CDR3 is made up of 16 amino acids. Germline assignment: CDR1 SGHTA and CDR2 FQGTGA. CDR3 nucleotide sequence: TGTGCCAGCAGCTTAAACCCAGCGGGGGGGCCCCATGAGCAGTTCTTC. It is translated as CASSLNPAGGPHEQFF.

V and J are TRBV6-2 or TRBV6-3 and TRBJ2-7, with D perhaps TRBD2 (6 bases). V lost 0 bases to trimming and J lost 7 bases, with 10 bases between them. This CDR3 has 13 amino acids. Germline loops: CDR1 MNHEY, CDR2 SVGEGT. Here the CDR3 reads CASSYSTAGEQYF. CDR3 in DNA: TGTGCCAGCAGTTACTCGACTGCGGGAGAGCAGTACTTC.

The chain combines TRBV9 with TRBJ1-4, with 7 positions matching TRBD1. The CDR3 is 15 residues long. Germline CDR1 SGDLS, CDR2 YYNGEE. Trimming removed 4 bases from V and 6 bases from J; junction bases left unmatched: 9. The CDR3 region has the DNA TGTGCCAGCAGCACTCGACAGGGAGGTTATGAAAAACTGTTTTTT. Residues: CASSTRQGGYEKLFF.